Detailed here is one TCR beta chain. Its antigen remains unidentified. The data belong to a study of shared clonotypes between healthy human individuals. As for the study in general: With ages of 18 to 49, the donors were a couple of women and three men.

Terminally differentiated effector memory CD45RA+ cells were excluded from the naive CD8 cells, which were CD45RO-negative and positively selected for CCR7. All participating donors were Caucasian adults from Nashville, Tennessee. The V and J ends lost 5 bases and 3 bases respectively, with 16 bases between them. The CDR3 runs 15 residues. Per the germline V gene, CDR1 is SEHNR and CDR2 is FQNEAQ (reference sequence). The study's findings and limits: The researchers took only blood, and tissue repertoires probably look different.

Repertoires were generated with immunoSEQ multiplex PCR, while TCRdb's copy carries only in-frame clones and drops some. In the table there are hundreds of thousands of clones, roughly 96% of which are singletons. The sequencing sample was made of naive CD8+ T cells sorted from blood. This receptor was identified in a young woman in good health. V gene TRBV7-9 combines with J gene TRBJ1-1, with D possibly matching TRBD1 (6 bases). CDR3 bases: TGTGCCAGCAGCCTCCAAACAGGGAGGGACACTGAAGCTTTCTTT. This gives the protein CASSLQTGRDTEAFF.